The T cell receptor (beta chain) under discussion was sequenced for a study of blood T cell repertoires in COVID-19. Study at large: COVID-19 samples, acute and convalescent, were from the United States, Italy and Spain. PBMCs, B-cell-depleted T cells, or T cells were the source of the cDNA or gDNA that made up the material.

The CDR3 is 15 residues long. Germline V gene sequence: CDR1 SGHTA, CDR2 FQGNSA. Trimming stripped 3 bases from V and 7 bases from J, with 15 bases between. Original processing methods: Amplification of reference gene primers provided the estimated nucleated cell counts. Data came from immunoSEQ multiplex PCR; TCRdb stores just in-frame clones and leaves some out. The DNA gave D and trimming, while V, J and clone size come from that table. Of approximately 200,000 clones listed, roughly nine tenths are singletons. The source material was peripheral blood. The TCR comes from a man between 65 and 85 years old with active or convalescent COVID-19. The rearrangement uses TRBV7-2 and TRBJ1-4, with D tentatively TRBD1 (6 bases). The CDR3 loop reads CASSFEWGLGEKLFF. For the CDR3, the DNA is TGTGCCAGCAGCTTCGAATGGGGGCTTGGTGAAAAACTGTTTTTT.